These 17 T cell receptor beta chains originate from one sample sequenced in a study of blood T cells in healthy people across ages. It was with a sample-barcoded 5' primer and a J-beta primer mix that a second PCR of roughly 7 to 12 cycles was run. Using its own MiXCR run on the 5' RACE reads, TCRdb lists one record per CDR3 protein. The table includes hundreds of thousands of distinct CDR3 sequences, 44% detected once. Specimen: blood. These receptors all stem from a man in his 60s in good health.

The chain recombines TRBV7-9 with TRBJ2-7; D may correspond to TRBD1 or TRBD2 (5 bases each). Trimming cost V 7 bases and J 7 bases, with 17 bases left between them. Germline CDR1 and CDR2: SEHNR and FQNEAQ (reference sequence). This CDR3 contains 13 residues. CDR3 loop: CASTGPNLGEQYF. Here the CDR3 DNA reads TGTGCCAGCACGGGACCTAATCTAGGGGAGCAGTACTTC.

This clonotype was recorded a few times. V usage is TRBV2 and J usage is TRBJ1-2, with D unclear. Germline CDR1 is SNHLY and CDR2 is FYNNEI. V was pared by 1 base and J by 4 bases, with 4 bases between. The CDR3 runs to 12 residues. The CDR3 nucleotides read TGTGCCAGCAGTGAAGGGGGCTATGGCTACACCTTC. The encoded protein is CASSEGGYGYTF.

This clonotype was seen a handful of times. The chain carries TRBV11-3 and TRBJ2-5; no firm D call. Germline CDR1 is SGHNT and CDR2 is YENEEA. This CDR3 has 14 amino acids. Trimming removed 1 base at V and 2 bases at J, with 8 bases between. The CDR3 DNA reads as TGTGCCAGCAGCTTAGTAAGGCAGCAAGAGACCCAGTACTTC. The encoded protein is CASSLVRQQETQYF. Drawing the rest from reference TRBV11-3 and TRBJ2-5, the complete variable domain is EAGVVQSPRYKIIEKKQPVAFWCNPISGHNTLYWYLQNLGQGPELLIRYENEEAVDDSQLPKDRFSAERLKGVDSTLKIQPAELGDSAVYLCASSLVRQQETQYFGPGTRLLVL.

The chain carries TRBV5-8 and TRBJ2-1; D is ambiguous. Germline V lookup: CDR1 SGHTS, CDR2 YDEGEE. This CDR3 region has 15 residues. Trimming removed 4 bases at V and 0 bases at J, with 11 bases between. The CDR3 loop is CASSPFTSSYNEQFF. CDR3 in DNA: TGTGCCAGCAGCCCTTTCACGAGCTCCTACAATGAGCAGTTCTTC.

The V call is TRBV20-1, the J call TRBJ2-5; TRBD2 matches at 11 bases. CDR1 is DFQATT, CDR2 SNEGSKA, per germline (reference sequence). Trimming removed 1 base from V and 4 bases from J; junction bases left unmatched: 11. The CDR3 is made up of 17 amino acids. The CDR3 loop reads CSARVITGTSGGETQYF. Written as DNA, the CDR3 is TGCAGTGCTAGAGTGATAACAGGCACTAGCGGGGGAGAGACCCAGTACTTC.

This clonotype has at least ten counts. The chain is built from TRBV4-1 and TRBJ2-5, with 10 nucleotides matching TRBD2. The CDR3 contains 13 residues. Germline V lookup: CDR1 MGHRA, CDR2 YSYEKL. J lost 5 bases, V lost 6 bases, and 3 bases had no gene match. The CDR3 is CASRAGGLETQYF. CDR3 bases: TGCGCCAGCAGAGCGGGGGGGCTTGAGACCCAGTACTTC.

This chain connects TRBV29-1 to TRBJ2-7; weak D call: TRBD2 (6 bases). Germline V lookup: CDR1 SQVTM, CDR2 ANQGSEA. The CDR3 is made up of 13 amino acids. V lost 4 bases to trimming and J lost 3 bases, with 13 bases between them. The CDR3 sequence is CSVGAGQSYEQYF. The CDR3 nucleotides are TGCAGCGTTGGAGCGGGCCAGAGCTACGAGCAGTACTTC.

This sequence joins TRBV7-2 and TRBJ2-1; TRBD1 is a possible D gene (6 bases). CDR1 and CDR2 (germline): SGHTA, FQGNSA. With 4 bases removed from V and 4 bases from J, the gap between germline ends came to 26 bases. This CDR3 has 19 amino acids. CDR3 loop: CASSYRDTGLERRYNEQFF. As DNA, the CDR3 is TGTGCCAGCAGCTACCGGGACACGGGTCTAGAGCGGAGATACAATGAGCAGTTCTTC.

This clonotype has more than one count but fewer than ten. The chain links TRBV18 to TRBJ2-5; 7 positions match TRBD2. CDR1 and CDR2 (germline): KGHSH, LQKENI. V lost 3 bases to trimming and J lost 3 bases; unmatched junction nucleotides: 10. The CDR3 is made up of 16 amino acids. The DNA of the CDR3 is TGTGCCAGCTCACCTGTTTCCGGGACTATTAAAGAGACCCAGTACTTC. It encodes CASSPVSGTIKETQYF.

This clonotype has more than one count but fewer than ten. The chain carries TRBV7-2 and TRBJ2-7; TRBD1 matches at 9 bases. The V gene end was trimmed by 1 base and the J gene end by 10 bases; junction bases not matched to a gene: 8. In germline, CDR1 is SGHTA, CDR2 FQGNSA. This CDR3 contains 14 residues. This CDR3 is CASSLGQGVMAQYF. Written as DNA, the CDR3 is TGTGCCAGCAGCTTAGGACAGGGGGTTATGGCCCAGTACTTC.

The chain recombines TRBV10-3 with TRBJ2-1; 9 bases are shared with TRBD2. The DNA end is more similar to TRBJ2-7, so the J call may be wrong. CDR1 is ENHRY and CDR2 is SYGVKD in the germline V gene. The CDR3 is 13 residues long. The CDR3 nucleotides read TGTGCCACCGCGGGGGGGCAGTACAATGAGCAGTACTTC. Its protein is CATAGGQYNEQYF.

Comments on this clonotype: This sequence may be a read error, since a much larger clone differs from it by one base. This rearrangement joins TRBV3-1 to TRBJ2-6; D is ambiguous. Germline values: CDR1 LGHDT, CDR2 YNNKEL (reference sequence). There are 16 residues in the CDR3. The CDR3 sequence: CTSSQLRLSGANVLTF. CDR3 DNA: TGTACCAGCAGCCAACTACGCCTCTCTGGGGCCAACGTCCTGACTTTC.

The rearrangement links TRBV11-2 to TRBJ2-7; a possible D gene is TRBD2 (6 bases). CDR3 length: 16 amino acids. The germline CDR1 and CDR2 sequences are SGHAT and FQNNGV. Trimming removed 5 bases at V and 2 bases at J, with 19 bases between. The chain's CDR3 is CASSPRGKLLTYEQYF. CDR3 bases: TGTGCCAGCAGCCCGCGGGGAAAGCTACTCACCTACGAGCAGTACTTC.

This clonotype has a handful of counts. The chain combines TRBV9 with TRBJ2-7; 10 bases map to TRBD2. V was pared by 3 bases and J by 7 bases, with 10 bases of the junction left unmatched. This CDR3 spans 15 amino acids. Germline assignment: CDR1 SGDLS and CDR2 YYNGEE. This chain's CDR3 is CASSATTSGVGEQYF. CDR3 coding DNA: TGTGCCAGCAGCGCCACCACTAGCGGGGTAGGGGAGCAGTACTTC.

In DNA form, the CDR3 reads TGCAGTGCGGCGGACCGGGACGGATCACCCCTCCACTTT. Translated: CSAADRDGSPLHF. The genes are TRBV20-1 and TRBJ1-6; D is possibly TRBD1 (5 bases). Trimming left V 6 bases short and J 10 bases short, with 16 bases between. This CDR3 comprises 13 residues. Germline CDR1 and CDR2: DFQATT and SNEGSKA (reference sequence).

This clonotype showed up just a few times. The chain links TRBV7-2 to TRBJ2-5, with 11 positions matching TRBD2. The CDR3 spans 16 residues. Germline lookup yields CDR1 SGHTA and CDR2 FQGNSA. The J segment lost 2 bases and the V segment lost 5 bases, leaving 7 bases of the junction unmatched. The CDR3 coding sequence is TGTGCCAGCAGCCCCTGGATAGCGGGGGGGCAAGAGACCCAGTACTTC. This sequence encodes CASSPWIAGGQETQYF.

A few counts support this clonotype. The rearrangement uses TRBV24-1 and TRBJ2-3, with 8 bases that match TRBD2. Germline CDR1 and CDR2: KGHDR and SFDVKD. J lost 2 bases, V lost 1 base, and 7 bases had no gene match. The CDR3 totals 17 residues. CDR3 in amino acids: CATSDFAKRGNTDTQYF. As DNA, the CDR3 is TGTGCCACCAGTGATTTCGCCAAGCGGGGGAACACAGATACGCAGTATTTT.